These 29 T cell receptor beta chains originate from one sample sequenced in a study of response to subunit inactivated influenza vaccine. TCRdb re-called the RT-PCR reads through MiXCR, storing one row per CDR3 protein. This sample carries approximately 700,000 distinct CDR3 sequences, approximately 13% of them seen once, and the ten largest clones take 5.5% to 7%. Sequencing was performed on PBMCs from blood, taken around two weeks before vaccination. Every receptor here comes from a man between 45 and 60 years old who received an inactivated influenza vaccine.

The chain is built from TRBV6-5 and TRBJ1-3, with 8 bases fitting TRBD1. Germline V gene lookup returns CDR1 MNHEY and CDR2 SVGAGI. This CDR3 comprises 16 residues. V was pared by 0 bases and J by 1 base, with 2 bases of the junction left unmatched. The CDR3 DNA reads as TGTGCCAGCAGTTACTCGAACAGGGGGTCTGGAAACACCATATATTTT. The encoded protein is CASSYSNRGSGNTIYF.

This chain uses TRBV18 with TRBJ2-1; D is ambiguous. Germline V gene lookup returns CDR1 KGHSH and CDR2 LQKENI. This CDR3 is built from 15 residues. Between the trimmed V and J ends, which lost 8 bases and 1 base, there was a span of 15 bases. The CDR3 DNA follows: TGTGCCAGCCGAAAACTTAGCATGTCCTACAATGAGCAGTTCTTC. Translating gives CASRKLSMSYNEQFF. The whole variable domain, remainder taken from reference TRBV18 and TRBJ2-1, is NAGVMQNPRHLVRRRGQEARLRCSPMKGHSHVYWYRQLPEEGLKFMVYLQKENIIDESGMPKERFSAEFPKEGPSILRIQQVVRGDSAAYFCASRKLSMSYNEQFFGPGTRLTVL.

This sequence joins TRBV6-1 and TRBJ1-6, with a tentative D call TRBD1 (5 bases). V lost 6 bases, J lost 7 bases, and 16 bases lay in between. The CDR3 spans 15 residues. CDR1 is MNHNS, CDR2 SASEGT, per germline. The CDR3 nucleotides are TGTGCCAGCAGCCCTGGTTTGGGGGACAATTCACCCCTCCACTTT. Its protein is CASSPGLGDNSPLHF.

This clonotype has a count of ten or more. The chain joins TRBV4-1 to TRBJ1-3, with D uncertain. The germline V and J ends were trimmed by 0 bases and 0 bases, with 9 bases remaining between them. The CDR3 is 16 residues long. The V gene's germline CDR1 is MGHRA and CDR2 YSYEKL. The CDR3 nucleotides read TGCGCCAGCAGCCAAGATCTGGTGGGCTCTGGAAACACCATATATTTT. Its translation: CASSQDLVGSGNTIYF.

This clonotype was counted at least ten times. This chain joins TRBV24-1 and TRBJ1-1; 11 nucleotides line up with TRBD1. This CDR3 is built from 16 residues. In germline, CDR1 is KGHDR, CDR2 SFDVKD. V shed 4 bases and J 5 bases; nucleotides not matched to a gene: 8. The CDR3 protein is CATSDPGTGGRTEAFF. DNA for the CDR3: TGTGCCACCAGTGACCCCGGGACAGGGGGAAGGACTGAAGCTTTCTTT.

This clonotype was counted a few times. The rearrangement uses TRBV12-3 or TRBV12-4 and TRBJ1-5; 7 bases match TRBD1. The CDR3 is 15 amino acids. The J segment lost 0 bases and the V segment lost 6 bases, leaving 5 bases of the junction unmatched. The CDR3 bases are TGTGCCAGCAGAAGGGGGCCGTATAGCAATCAGCCCCAGCATTTT. Its translation is CASRRGPYSNQPQHF.

Many counts were recorded for this clonotype. The gene calls are TRBV4-3 and TRBJ2-2, with D maybe TRBD2 (6 bases). Germline CDR1 LGHNA, CDR2 YSLEER. With 1 base removed from V and 1 base from J, the gap between germline ends came to 10 bases. The CDR3 totals 16 residues. The CDR3 DNA reads as TGCGCCAGCAGCCAAGGGGACTGGAGGAACACCGGGGAGCTGTTTTTT. It is translated as CASSQGDWRNTGELFF.

The gene calls are TRBV5-1 and TRBJ2-5; no reliable D call. The CDR3 spans 15 residues. CDR1 is SGHRS, CDR2 YFSETQ, per germline. V dropped 3 bases and J dropped 0 bases, with 12 bases sitting between them. In nucleotides, the CDR3 is TGCGCCAGCAGCTCATACGACGGACACCAAGAGACCCAGTACTTC. This gives the protein CASSSYDGHQETQYF. Supplemented by reference TRBV5-1 and TRBJ2-5, the full variable domain reads KAGVTQTPRYLIKTRGQQVTLSCSPISGHRSVSWYQQTPGQGLQFLFEYFSETQRNKGNFPGRFSGRQFSNSRSEMNVSTLELGDSALYLCASSSYDGHQETQYFGPGTRLLVL.

This clonotype was counted a few times. V usage is TRBV6-2 or TRBV6-3 and J usage is TRBJ2-7; tentative D call: TRBD1 (5 bases). Germline CDR1 is MNHEY and CDR2 is SVGEGT. CDR3 length: 15 amino acids. The V gene lost 3 bases and the J gene lost 4 bases, with 16 bases spanning the gap. The CDR3 DNA sequence: TGTGCCAGCAGTTATACAGGAACCTTGGGGTACGAGCAGTACTTC. Its protein product is CASSYTGTLGYEQYF.

This clonotype was found a few times. V gene TRBV20-1 combines with J gene TRBJ1-5; 7 nucleotides line up with TRBD1. The germline V gene has CDR1 DFQATT and CDR2 SNEGSKA (reference sequence). The length of the CDR3 is 13 residues. The V segment lost 7 bases and the J segment 3 bases; nucleotides outside the gene matches: 6. CDR3 amino acids: CSGYGTDNQPQHF. In nucleotides, the CDR3 is TGCAGTGGGTACGGGACAGACAATCAGCCCCAGCATTTT.

J is TRBJ2-7 and V is TRBV4-1, with D unclear. This CDR3 region has 14 residues. The V gene's germline CDR1 is MGHRA and CDR2 YSYEKL. V lost 5 bases and J 5 bases, leaving 16 bases between the germline ends. CDR3 sequence (DNA): TGCGCCAGCAGCAACCCAGCCCAGTCCCACGAGCAGTACTTC. It yields the protein CASSNPAQSHEQYF.

In this sample, this clonotype turned up a few times. V usage is TRBV7-3 and J usage is TRBJ1-1, with TRBD1 identical over 8 bases. The CDR3 is made up of 15 amino acids. Germline lookup yields CDR1 SGHTA and CDR2 FQGTGA. V was pared by 5 bases and J by 4 bases, with 9 bases of the junction left unmatched. CDR3 in amino acids: CASSPGGGQGTEAFF. For the CDR3, the DNA is TGTGCCAGCAGCCCCGGCGGAGGACAGGGCACTGAAGCTTTCTTT.

The chain recombines TRBV5-1 with TRBJ2-7; TRBD2 aligns across 7 bases. The ends lost 0 bases at V and 3 bases at J; junction bases unmatched: 9. The germline V gene has CDR1 SGHRS and CDR2 YFSETQ. This CDR3 is built from 16 residues. In DNA, the CDR3 is TGCGCCAGCAGCTTGGGTTCCAGCGGGGAAGTCTACGAGCAGTACTTC. Translation: CASSLGSSGEVYEQYF.

The rearrangement links TRBV6-1 to TRBJ1-2; D may be TRBD1 (5 bases). This CDR3 is 14 amino acids long. Trimming stripped 10 bases from V and 8 bases from J, with 23 bases between. CDR1 is MNHNS and CDR2 is SASEGT in the germline V gene. This CDR3 is CATGPGRGLLGYTF. In DNA form, the CDR3 reads TGTGCCACGGGGCCCGGACGGGGTCTTCTAGGCTACACCTTC.

In this sample, this clonotype turned up a few times. The chain has TRBV20-1 and TRBJ1-1, with D uncertain. With 0 bases removed from V and 11 bases from J, the gap between germline ends came to 13 bases. CDR1 and CDR2 (germline): DFQATT, SNEGSKA (reference sequence). CDR3 length: 12 amino acids. CDR3 residues: CSARDLLNVAFF. The CDR3 nucleotides read TGCAGTGCTAGAGATCTCCTTAACGTGGCTTTCTTT.

This clonotype showed up just a few times. The chain is built from TRBV11-3 and TRBJ2-1; D might be TRBD2 (5 bases). This CDR3 comprises 15 residues. V was trimmed by 1 base and J by 1 base, leaving 8 bases between them. The germline gives CDR1 SGHNT, CDR2 YENEEA. The CDR3 region is CASSLAGISYNEQFF. In DNA form, the CDR3 reads TGTGCCAGCAGCTTAGCCGGGATATCCTACAATGAGCAGTTCTTC.

This clonotype was seen ten or more times. The chain recombines TRBV5-1 with TRBJ2-7; maybe TRBD1 (6 bases). CDR1 and CDR2 (germline): SGHRS, YFSETQ. The length of the CDR3 is 14 residues. V was cut by 0 bases and J by 5 bases, with 12 bases left in between. CDR3: CASSLEWGPHEQYF. Here the CDR3 DNA reads TGCGCCAGCAGCTTGGAGTGGGGGCCCCACGAGCAGTACTTC.

The chain recombines TRBV3-1 with TRBJ2-2; 8 bases agree with TRBD2. Germline values: CDR1 LGHDT, CDR2 YNNKEL (reference sequence). The CDR3 is 18 amino acids. Trimming cost V 4 bases and J 5 bases; bases outside gene matches: 15. CDR3 in DNA: TGTGCCAGCAGCCGACTAATTTCGGGACTAGGAGGTACCGGGGAGCTGTTTTTT. Protein sequence: CASSRLISGLGGTGELFF.

A few counts support this clonotype. The rearrangement uses TRBV4-2 and TRBJ2-7; TRBD2 agrees at 12 bases. The ends lost 1 base at V and 3 bases at J; junction bases unmatched: 4. Germline V gene lookup returns CDR1 LGHNA and CDR2 YNFKEQ. This CDR3 spans 16 amino acids. The CDR3: CASSQALAGGYYEQYF. For the CDR3, the DNA is TGTGCCAGCAGCCAAGCACTAGCGGGAGGTTACTACGAGCAGTACTTC.

This clonotype was seen only a few times. J is TRBJ2-7 and V is TRBV5-1; weak D call: TRBD2 (6 bases). Deletions cut 0 bases from V and 7 bases from J, with 11 bases between. The CDR3 runs to 13 residues. The germline V gene has CDR1 SGHRS and CDR2 YFSETQ. The CDR3 region is CASSLGGVSEQYF. As DNA, the CDR3 is TGCGCCAGCAGCTTGGGGGGGGTATCGGAGCAGTACTTC.

Only a few counts were recorded for this clonotype. The gene calls are TRBV28 and TRBJ1-1; D is undetermined. Deletions cut 6 bases from V and 9 bases from J, with 17 bases between. CDR3 length: 13 amino acids. Germline V lookup: CDR1 MDHEN, CDR2 SYDVKM. CDR3 amino acids: CASRSSLSPQAFF. CDR3 DNA sequence: TGTGCCAGCAGGTCCTCATTGAGCCCCCAAGCTTTCTTT. Drawing the rest from reference TRBV28 and TRBJ1-1, the complete variable domain is DVKVTQSSRYLVKRTGEKVFLECVQDMDHENMFWYRQDPGLGLRLIYFSYDVKMKEKGDIPEGYSVSREKKERFSLILESASTNQTSMYLCASRSSLSPQAFFGQGTRLTVV.

V usage is TRBV5-1 and J usage is TRBJ2-3; possibly TRBD1 or TRBD2 for D (5 bases each). V was trimmed by 0 bases and J by 3 bases, leaving 14 bases between them. CDR3 length equals 16 residues. CDR1 is SGHRS, CDR2 YFSETQ, per germline. The CDR3, as DNA: TGCGCCAGCAGCTTGGAAAGGGACGTAGGAACAGATACGCAGTATTTT. Translation gives CASSLERDVGTDTQYF.

This clonotype has a handful of counts. J is TRBJ1-1 and V is TRBV28; possible D gene TRBD1, 6 bases. Looked up from germline, CDR1 is MDHEN and CDR2 is SYDVKM. There are 15 residues in the CDR3. The V end was cut by 7 bases, the J end by 2 bases, with 17 bases between. The CDR3: CASNTPEGDNTEAFF. The CDR3 region has the DNA TGTGCCAGCAACACGCCGGAGGGGGACAACACTGAAGCTTTCTTT.

The chain couples TRBV18 to TRBJ1-6; possible D gene TRBD1, 5 bases. In germline, CDR1 is KGHSH, CDR2 LQKENI. This CDR3 comprises 12 residues. V lost 5 bases and J lost 8, with 7 bases in between. The CDR3 reads CASSTQDSPLHF. CDR3 nucleotides: TGTGCCAGCTCAACACAGGATTCACCCCTCCACTTT.

The table lists this clonotype with many counts. The chain links TRBV12-3 or TRBV12-4 to TRBJ2-7; 7 bases are a match to TRBD1. This CDR3 spans 14 amino acids. Trimming cost V 5 bases and J 9 bases; bases outside gene matches: 13. CDR3 amino acids: CASSHPGQRARQYF. CDR3 DNA: TGTGCCAGCAGTCATCCGGGACAGAGGGCCAGGCAGTACTTC.

The V call is TRBV19, the J call TRBJ1-5; a weak D match, TRBD1 (6 bases). The germline V gene encodes CDR1 LNHDA and CDR2 SQIVND (reference sequence). This CDR3 spans 12 amino acids. V lost 1 base and J lost 11, with 9 bases in between. The CDR3 loop reads CASSIAGVAQHF. The DNA of the CDR3 is TGTGCCAGTAGTATAGCAGGGGTGGCCCAGCATTTT.

The chain carries TRBV12-3 or TRBV12-4 and TRBJ2-5; D might be TRBD2 (5 bases). The length of the CDR3 is 13 residues. V lost 6 bases and J 7 bases, leaving 15 bases between the germline ends. The CDR3 spells CASSPGMTGTQYF. As DNA, the CDR3 is TGTGCCAGCAGCCCCGGGATGACGGGGACCCAGTACTTC.

V gene TRBV7-2 combines with J gene TRBJ2-5; D might be TRBD1 or TRBD2, each matching 5 bases. Trimming took 5 bases from V and 4 from J, leaving 23 bases between them. Germline V gene data show CDR1 as SGHTA and CDR2 as FQGNSA. CDR3 length: 17 residues. The CDR3 is CASSQRSRAGGGETQYF. The CDR3 coding sequence is TGTGCCAGCAGCCAAAGATCCAGGGCAGGAGGAGGAGAGACCCAGTACTTC.

This clonotype has ten or more counts. The rearrangement joins TRBV28 to TRBJ2-7; 12 bases agree with TRBD2. The J segment lost 0 bases and the V segment lost 5 bases, leaving 11 bases of the junction unmatched. The CDR3 length is 18 residues. Germline V lookup: CDR1 MDHEN, CDR2 SYDVKM. This CDR3 is CASSRTSGRLASSYEQYF. CDR3 nucleotides: TGTGCCAGCAGTCGAACTAGCGGGAGGCTTGCAAGCTCCTACGAGCAGTACTTC.